The 26 T cell receptor beta chains below were found in one sample sequenced in a study of shared clonotypes between healthy human individuals (dated by TCRdb to about 2020). Libraries were made using the immunoSEQ multiplex PCR assay. Entries here come from immuneACCESS through TCRdb and include only in-frame sequences with V and J called. Some clones fail to appear in such tables; in the studies checked, an unresolved V gene covers under half of the shortfall, and the cause of the remainder is unknown. This sample holds over a million clones; roughly 96% were observed only once. The ten largest clones add up to 0.95% to 1.5% of the sample. Sequencing was carried out using naive CD4+ T cells sorted from blood. The meaning of the sample's cell subset or site label: CD45RA+ positively selected. The receptors originated from a young man in good health.

The chain is built from TRBV7-7 and TRBJ2-1; D gene unclear. The CDR3 covers 13 residues. Trimming pared 5 bases from V and 5 bases from J, leaving 10 bases between. Germline V lookup: CDR1 SSHAT, CDR2 FNYEAQ (reference sequence). This CDR3 reads CASSPHYDNEQFF. The CDR3 bases are TGTGCCAGCAGCCCCCACTACGACAATGAGCAGTTCTTC.

The chain uses TRBV30 and TRBJ2-7; D not resolved. There are 11 residues in the CDR3. CDR1 is GTSNPN, CDR2 SVGIG, per germline (reference sequence). The V gene lost 4 bases and the J gene lost 3 bases, with 7 bases spanning the gap. The CDR3 DNA sequence: TGTGCCTGGAAAGGCCACTACGAGCAGTACTTC. Amino acid sequence: CAWKGHYEQYF.

V is TRBV2 and J is TRBJ2-1; TRBD1 matches at 8 bases. CDR3 length: 15 amino acids. Germline V CDR1 and CDR2: SNHLY, FYNNEI. With 4 bases clipped from V and 1 base from J, the junction kept 3 bases outside the gene matches. The CDR3 nucleotides are TGTGCCAGCAGTGTAGGACAGGGTTCCTACAATGAGCAGTTCTTC. Translated, it gives CASSVGQGSYNEQFF.

This chain joins TRBV28 and TRBJ2-1, with 8 bases that match TRBD1. CDR3 length: 16 residues. Germline values: CDR1 MDHEN, CDR2 SYDVKM. Trimming cost V 2 bases and J 5 bases; bases outside gene matches: 8. The CDR3 region has the DNA TGTGCCAGCAGTTTACTGGACAGGGTAGCTCACAATGAGCAGTTCTTC. This encodes CASSLLDRVAHNEQFF. The full variable domain, with the rest looked up from reference TRBV28 and TRBJ2-1, is DVKVTQSSRYLVKRTGEKVFLECVQDMDHENMFWYRQDPGLGLRLIYFSYDVKMKEKGDIPEGYSVSREKKERFSLILESASTNQTSMYLCASSLLDRVAHNEQFFGPGTRLTVL.

V usage is TRBV18 and J usage is TRBJ2-5; 12 bases match TRBD2. Germline V gene sequence: CDR1 KGHSH, CDR2 LQKENI. Germline trimming cut 3 bases from V and 2 bases from J; bases unmatched to any gene: 7. The CDR3 runs to 17 residues. The CDR3 nucleotides are TGTGCCAGCTCACCGCAACTAGCGGGAGGCCTTCAAGAGACCCAGTACTTC. Protein: CASSPQLAGGLQETQYF.

This clone was picked up one time. This chain uses TRBV11-2 with TRBJ1-1, with a weak D call TRBD1 (5 bases). Trimming shortened V by 2 bases and J by 5 bases, and 15 bases separated the two germline ends. In germline, CDR1 is SGHAT, CDR2 FQNNGV. The CDR3 runs 15 residues. CDR3 in DNA: TGTGCCAGCAGCTTATTTGGGGGGGTAAATACTGAAGCTTTCTTT. Translated, it gives CASSLFGGVNTEAFF. The full variable domain, in which reference TRBV11-2 and TRBJ1-1 provide the parts outside the CDR3, is EAGVAQSPRYKIIEKRQSVAFWCNPISGHATLYWYQQILGQGPKLLIQFQNNGVVDDSQLPKDRFSAERLKGVDSTLKIQPAKLEDSAVYLCASSLFGGVNTEAFFGQGTRLTVV.

On this clone itself: Different DNA sequences within this sample yield the same CDR3. V gene TRBV11-2 combines with J gene TRBJ2-5, with TRBD2 as a possible D gene (5 bases). Germline V CDR1 and CDR2: SGHAT, FQNNGV. The CDR3 is made up of 12 amino acids. V gave up 4 bases and J gave up 5 bases, with 8 bases separating them. The CDR3 loop reads CASSSQRETQYF. CDR3 in DNA: TGTGCCAGCAGCTCACAGCGGGAGACCCAGTACTTC.

This clone was counted once. Relative to the germline gene, one junction end is altered; a read error may explain this. The genes are TRBV5-1 and TRBJ2-7; D may be TRBD1 (5 bases). The CDR3 runs to 13 residues. The germline gives CDR1 SGHRS, CDR2 YFSETQ. CDR3 protein: CASSLADSDEQYF. DNA for the CDR3: TGCGCCAGCAGTTTGGCAGACAGCGACGAGCAGTACTTC.

CDR3 sequence: CASSSPDRGTEAFF. CDR3 nucleotides: TGTGCCAGCAGTTCCCCGGACAGGGGCACTGAAGCTTTCTTT. The chain combines TRBV27 with TRBJ1-1; 9 bases match TRBD1. J gave up 4 bases and V 4 bases, and 4 bases lay outside the gene matches. Germline V gives CDR1 MNHEY, CDR2 SMNVEV (reference sequence). The CDR3 covers 14 residues.

This clone was observed once. The chain is built from TRBV9 and TRBJ2-1; 11 bases are shared with TRBD2. Germline loops: CDR1 SGDLS, CDR2 YYNGEE. The J segment lost 9 bases and the V segment lost 3 bases, leaving 11 bases of the junction unmatched. The CDR3 is made up of 16 amino acids. CDR3 sequence (DNA): TGTGCCAGCAGCGGAAGCGGGACTAGCGGCGGTAGTGAGCAGTTCTTC. Residues: CASSGSGTSGGSEQFF.

The rearrangement links TRBV2 to TRBJ2-1; TRBD2 matches at 10 bases. This CDR3 is 17 amino acids long. CDR1 SNHLY and CDR2 FYNNEI come from the germline V gene. The V and J ends lost 6 bases and 1 base, in that order; junction bases with no gene match: 9. CDR3 nucleotides: TGTGCCAGCAGCGCAACACCTAGCGGGGGATCCTACAATGAGCAGTTCTTC. Amino acid sequence: CASSATPSGGSYNEQFF.

This rearrangement joins TRBV29-1 to TRBJ1-1; 9 bases match TRBD1. Germline V gives CDR1 SQVTM, CDR2 ANQGSEA. The CDR3 sequence is 16 residues long. The V segment lost 4 bases and the J segment 0 bases; nucleotides outside the gene matches: 9. CDR3 amino acids: CSVAYRTGAMNTEAFF. In DNA form, the CDR3 reads TGCAGCGTTGCTTATCGGACAGGGGCCATGAACACTGAAGCTTTCTTT.

The chain links TRBV29-1 to TRBJ2-2, with D unresolved. This CDR3 region has 14 residues. V shed 4 bases and J shed 0 bases, with 9 bases lying between them. Germline CDR1 is SQVTM and CDR2 is ANQGSEA. CDR3 protein: CSVGLQSNTGELFF. The CDR3 DNA reads as TGCAGCGTTGGTTTGCAGTCGAACACCGGGGAGCTGTTTTTT.

The CDR3 spells CASSQGTGATGELFF. CDR3 in DNA: TGCGCCAGCAGCCAAGGGACAGGGGCTACCGGGGAGCTGTTTTTT. The chain carries TRBV4-3 and TRBJ2-2; 9 bases are shared with TRBD1. Trimming at V came to 1 base and at J to 5 bases, leaving 2 bases not matched to a gene. The CDR3 loop spans 15 amino acids. Germline loops: CDR1 LGHNA, CDR2 YSLEER.

J is TRBJ2-7 and V is TRBV28, with TRBD2 as a possible D gene (6 bases). Germline V gene data show CDR1 as MDHEN and CDR2 as SYDVKM. This CDR3 is built from 14 residues. The V gene lost 2 bases and the J gene lost 3 bases, with 11 bases spanning the gap. In DNA, the CDR3 is TGTGCCAGCAGTTTAATCGGGAGCGGCTACGAGCAGTACTTC. Its protein is CASSLIGSGYEQYF.

This rearrangement joins TRBV29-1 to TRBJ2-7; unclear D gene. Germline assignment: CDR1 SQVTM and CDR2 ANQGSEA. The CDR3 has 13 amino acids. Trimming removed 4 bases at V and 0 bases at J, with 10 bases between. The CDR3 is CSVVSASSYEQYF. The DNA of the CDR3 is TGCAGCGTTGTGAGCGCCAGCTCCTACGAGCAGTACTTC.

CDR3 sequence: CASSPPGRMKGYTF. CDR3 DNA: TGTGCCAGCAGTCCCCCGGGCCGTATGAAGGGCTACACCTTC. This sequence joins TRBV28 and TRBJ1-2; D gene unclear. This CDR3 has 14 residues. The germline V gene has CDR1 MDHEN and CDR2 SYDVKM. V lost 5 bases, J lost 8 bases, and 18 bases lay in between.

The chain links TRBV7-2 to TRBJ2-7, with D perhaps TRBD2 (7 bases). Deletions cut 5 bases from V and 3 bases from J, with 17 bases between. The CDR3 is 15 residues long. CDR1 and CDR2 from the germline V gene are SGHTA and FQGNSA. The CDR3 DNA is TGTGCCAGCAGCCCGGGGGGCAGGGGCAGCTACGAGCAGTACTTC. Translated: CASSPGGRGSYEQYF.

The chain combines TRBV6-1 with TRBJ1-5; D is possibly TRBD1 (6 bases). This CDR3 region has 13 residues. Looked up from germline, CDR1 is MNHNS and CDR2 is SASEGT. Trimming took 6 bases from V and 5 from J, leaving 11 bases between them. DNA of the CDR3: TGTGCCAGCAGACCACAGGGCCATCAGCCCCAGCATTTT. This translates into CASRPQGHQPQHF.

The V call is TRBV9, the J call TRBJ2-7; D may correspond to TRBD1 or TRBD2 (5 bases each). The CDR3 runs 16 residues. CDR1 SGDLS and CDR2 YYNGEE come from the germline V gene. V dropped 4 bases and J dropped 7 bases, with 24 bases sitting between them. DNA of the CDR3: TGTGCCAGCAGCCCGAGGGGTATAACGGCTCGTGGGGAGCAGTACTTC. Protein product: CASSPRGITARGEQYF.

The chain combines TRBV2 with TRBJ2-5, with D tentatively TRBD2 (6 bases). Trimming took 3 bases from V and 5 from J, leaving 10 bases between them. The CDR3 spans 13 residues. Looked up from germline, CDR1 is SNHLY and CDR2 is FYNNEI. CDR3 in amino acids: CASSDLGRETQYF. The CDR3 DNA reads as TGTGCCAGCAGTGACTTAGGGAGGGAGACCCAGTACTTC.

The chain couples TRBV28 to TRBJ2-2; D gene ambiguous. This CDR3 spans 12 amino acids. Germline V gene lookup returns CDR1 MDHEN and CDR2 SYDVKM. V was trimmed by 5 bases and J by 6 bases, leaving 7 bases between them. CDR3 sequence reads: CASSRRPGELFF. The CDR3 DNA is TGTGCCAGCAGTAGACGTCCCGGGGAGCTGTTTTTT.

J is TRBJ2-3 and V is TRBV9; 9 nucleotides align to TRBD1. The ends lost 2 bases at V and 2 bases at J; junction bases unmatched: 6. In germline, CDR1 is SGDLS, CDR2 YYNGEE. This CDR3 has 16 residues. The CDR3 DNA follows: TGTGCCAGCAGCGTCCGGGACAGGGACATCACAGATACGCAGTATTTT. Amino acids: CASSVRDRDITDTQYF.

CDR3 loop: CASSILSRDRATGELFF. For the CDR3, the DNA is TGTGCCAGTAGTATACTGTCTAGGGACAGAGCCACCGGGGAGCTGTTTTTT. V usage is TRBV19 and J usage is TRBJ2-2; the match to TRBD1 covers 7 bases. The CDR3 totals 17 residues. The J segment lost 4 bases and the V segment lost 2 bases, leaving 10 bases of the junction unmatched. Germline loops: CDR1 LNHDA, CDR2 SQIVND (reference sequence).

The chain joins TRBV2 to TRBJ2-3; D is perhaps TRBD1 (6 bases). From germline, CDR1 is SNHLY and CDR2 FYNNEI. The CDR3 spans 15 residues. Trimming removed 1 base from V and 3 bases from J, with 11 bases in between. CDR3 bases: TGTGCCAGCAGTGAAGTCAGGGGAAGGACAGATACGCAGTATTTT. Protein: CASSEVRGRTDTQYF.

The chain employs TRBV6-6 and TRBJ2-7, with unresolved D. The length of the CDR3 is 12 residues. CDR1 and CDR2 from the germline V gene are MNHNY and SVGAGI (reference sequence). V gave up 2 bases and J gave up 2 bases, with 4 bases separating them. The CDR3 protein is CASSYKPYEQYF. CDR3 bases: TGTGCCAGCAGTTACAAACCCTACGAGCAGTACTTC.